The clone carrying this TCR beta chain was seen just once. These data belong to a study of shared clonotypes between healthy human individuals. Donation came from healthy HIV-negative adults that had no recent acute infections or vaccinations. The assay used deep level. This table comes from immunoSEQ multiplex PCR, and its TCRdb copy is limited to in-frame clones, with some not included. The table includes about 490,000 clones, approximately 78% detected once. The CDR3 length is 14 residues. Trimming removed 7 bases at V and 2 bases at J, with 15 bases between. The germline gives CDR1 SEHNR, CDR2 FQNEAQ (reference sequence).

Sequenced sample: PBMCs. The TCR was taken from a woman aged 40 to 50 in good health. Some clones in this sample may be carry-over from other donors' samples. The V call is TRBV7-9, the J call TRBJ2-7; no clear D gene. CDR3 DNA: TGTGCCAGCACCGTGGATAGCAGTGCCTACGAGCAGTACTTC. Translating gives CASTVDSSAYEQYF.